These T cell receptor beta chains were read from a single sample in a study of T-cell reconstitution after alpha-beta-depleted transplantation in children. TCRdb re-analysed the PCR reads in MiXCR, keeping a single row per CDR3 protein. The data contain some 550,000 distinct CDR3 sequences, approximately 16% of them singletons. Sequencing was performed on PBMCs from the stem cell graft donor, taken from the stem cell graft. The source is a human donor who donated a stem cell graft to a child with acute lymphoblastic leukemia. Both conserved end residues are part of each CDR3. D genes are given only for firm matches. A row's size may be missing; if present it is once, few, many or a size class.

v_call: TRBV20-1; j_call: TRBJ2-5; d_call: .; clone_size: .; cdr3_aa: CSATPLGETQYF
v_call: TRBV4-1; j_call: TRBJ1-2; d_call: .; clone_size: .; cdr3_aa: CASSQVRLGDQGYTF
v_call: TRBV14; j_call: TRBJ2-2; d_call: TRBD2; clone_size: .; cdr3_aa: CASSKVLAGVTGELFF
v_call: TRBV24-1; j_call: TRBJ1-5; d_call: TRBD1; clone_size: once; cdr3_aa: CATSEGAYSNQPQHF
v_call: TRBV12-3/TRBV12-4; j_call: TRBJ2-7; d_call: TRBD2; clone_size: .; cdr3_aa: CASSTQTGTSGEQYF
v_call: TRBV20-1; j_call: TRBJ2-5; d_call: .; clone_size: .; cdr3_aa: CSARSQENQETQYF
v_call: TRBV20-1; j_call: TRBJ2-5; d_call: TRBD2; clone_size: .; cdr3_aa: CSARLAGMGETQYF
v_call: TRBV2; j_call: TRBJ2-5; d_call: TRBD1; clone_size: .; cdr3_aa: CASSSGQARKETQYF
v_call: TRBV7-6; j_call: TRBJ2-7; d_call: .; clone_size: few; cdr3_aa: CASSPLPGRRYEQYF
v_call: TRBV11-2; j_call: TRBJ2-4; d_call: TRBD1; clone_size: few; cdr3_aa: CASSPGQQAQLAKNIQYF
v_call: TRBV6-1; j_call: TRBJ2-5; d_call: .; clone_size: .; cdr3_aa: CASGLPGGEETQYF
v_call: TRBV27; j_call: TRBJ1-1; d_call: .; clone_size: few; cdr3_aa: CASSLGSYTEAFF
v_call: TRBV4-1; j_call: TRBJ1-5; d_call: .; clone_size: few; cdr3_aa: CASSQDRQGSNQPQHF
v_call: TRBV14; j_call: TRBJ1-2; d_call: .; clone_size: .; cdr3_aa: CASSQFTWATTAFNYGYTF
v_call: TRBV18; j_call: TRBJ2-2; d_call: .; clone_size: .; cdr3_aa: CASSPSAGVGTGELFF
v_call: TRBV2; j_call: TRBJ2-3; d_call: .; clone_size: few; cdr3_aa: CASPSPIGPDTQYF
v_call: TRBV4-2; j_call: TRBJ2-7; d_call: .; clone_size: .; cdr3_aa: CASSQDNGLAYEQYF
v_call: TRBV5-5; j_call: TRBJ2-3; d_call: .; clone_size: many; cdr3_aa: CASSLGENTQYF
v_call: TRBV4-1; j_call: TRBJ2-3; d_call: TRBD2; clone_size: .; cdr3_aa: CASSQGGWVRTSGRTTDTQYF
v_call: TRBV30; j_call: TRBJ1-2; d_call: .; clone_size: .; cdr3_aa: CAWSATRAGYTF
v_call: TRBV27; j_call: TRBJ2-5; d_call: .; clone_size: .; cdr3_aa: CASSLDIQETQYF
v_call: TRBV27; j_call: TRBJ2-2; d_call: TRBD2; clone_size: few; cdr3_aa: CASSSAGTSNGELFF
v_call: TRBV12-3/TRBV12-4; j_call: TRBJ2-5; d_call: .; clone_size: few; cdr3_aa: CASSGRQEETQYF
v_call: TRBV6-1; j_call: TRBJ2-3; d_call: TRBD2; clone_size: few; cdr3_aa: CASSRSLGLAGTDTQYF
v_call: TRBV3-1; j_call: TRBJ2-4; d_call: .; clone_size: few; cdr3_aa: CASSQEGWGTSNIQYF
v_call: TRBV19; j_call: TRBJ2-1; d_call: TRBD2; clone_size: few; cdr3_aa: CASSIGTSGLYNEQFF
v_call: TRBV12-3/TRBV12-4; j_call: TRBJ2-1; d_call: .; clone_size: few; cdr3_aa: CASTDGTRNNEQFF
v_call: TRBV12-3/TRBV12-4; j_call: TRBJ2-3; d_call: TRBD2; clone_size: few; cdr3_aa: CASSFGLAGDTQYF
v_call: TRBV28; j_call: TRBJ2-5; d_call: TRBD1; clone_size: .; cdr3_aa: CASSLVGQGSWETQYF
v_call: TRBV9; j_call: TRBJ2-1; d_call: TRBD1; clone_size: few; cdr3_aa: CASSVQGASYNEQFF
v_call: TRBV19; j_call: TRBJ2-7; d_call: .; clone_size: .; cdr3_aa: CASSTGVPYEQYF
v_call: TRBV18; j_call: TRBJ1-1; d_call: .; clone_size: .; cdr3_aa: CASTQAPNTEAFF
v_call: TRBV30; j_call: TRBJ1-1; d_call: .; clone_size: .; cdr3_aa: CAWRPGGGTEAFF
v_call: TRBV7-9; j_call: TRBJ2-1; d_call: TRBD2; clone_size: .; cdr3_aa: CASSNPGLAGGNEQFF
v_call: TRBV27; j_call: TRBJ1-5; d_call: .; clone_size: .; cdr3_aa: CASSLSAGMEQPQHF
v_call: TRBV12-3/TRBV12-4; j_call: TRBJ2-1; d_call: .; clone_size: .; cdr3_aa: CASSPQARSSYNEQFF
v_call: TRBV4-1; j_call: TRBJ2-5; d_call: .; clone_size: .; cdr3_aa: CASSRSSGDLRLETQYF
v_call: TRBV4-1; j_call: TRBJ1-5; d_call: .; clone_size: many; cdr3_aa: CASSQDPTGNQPQHF
v_call: TRBV25-1; j_call: TRBJ2-7; d_call: TRBD2; clone_size: many; cdr3_aa: CASSATSGGGTYEQYF
v_call: TRBV5-1; j_call: TRBJ2-7; d_call: .; clone_size: .; cdr3_aa: CASSSPSGTVSYEQYF
v_call: TRBV5-1; j_call: TRBJ1-2; d_call: .; clone_size: few; cdr3_aa: CASSLRGRGGGYTF
v_call: TRBV29-1; j_call: TRBJ1-1; d_call: .; clone_size: few; cdr3_aa: CSVGGGLGNTEAFF
v_call: TRBV6-5; j_call: TRBJ2-7; d_call: .; clone_size: few; cdr3_aa: CASSYTGPYEQYF
v_call: TRBV15; j_call: TRBJ2-1; d_call: TRBD2; clone_size: .; cdr3_aa: CATSSSGGPYNEQFF
v_call: TRBV4-1; j_call: TRBJ2-1; d_call: .; clone_size: .; cdr3_aa: CASRHLGGKKGYNEQFF
v_call: TRBV3-1; j_call: TRBJ2-2; d_call: .; clone_size: few; cdr3_aa: CASSQNANTGELFF
v_call: TRBV4-2; j_call: TRBJ1-1; d_call: .; clone_size: few; cdr3_aa: CASSLSWIGNTEAFF
v_call: TRBV14; j_call: TRBJ2-4; d_call: .; clone_size: many; cdr3_aa: CASSQDRSGAYIQYF
v_call: TRBV20-1; j_call: TRBJ1-1; d_call: .; clone_size: few; cdr3_aa: CSAQSDIKAFF
v_call: TRBV9; j_call: TRBJ2-7; d_call: .; clone_size: .; cdr3_aa: CASSPQGNGNEQYF
v_call: TRBV20-1; j_call: TRBJ2-1; d_call: TRBD2; clone_size: .; cdr3_aa: CSARDPSGGLGSYNEQFF
v_call: TRBV7-7; j_call: TRBJ2-5; d_call: .; clone_size: many; cdr3_aa: CASSFVRQETQYF
v_call: TRBV10-1; j_call: TRBJ2-1; d_call: .; clone_size: .; cdr3_aa: CASSARGERNEQFF
v_call: TRBV9; j_call: TRBJ2-3; d_call: TRBD2; clone_size: many; cdr3_aa: CASSGLAGGTDTQYF
v_call: TRBV5-1; j_call: TRBJ1-1; d_call: TRBD1; clone_size: .; cdr3_aa: CASSLGGTGSVLAFF
v_call: TRBV29-1; j_call: TRBJ2-3; d_call: TRBD2; clone_size: .; cdr3_aa: CIPSLAGEVDTQYF